This TCR beta chain came from a study of CD8+ T cells in alopecia areata. Study-wide background: Tofacitinib ran 6 to 18 months, followed by 6 months off drug. Whole-study results and caveats: More clonal than normal scalp was lesional scalp, particularly alopecia totalis/universalis.

Concerning this clone: The target antigen is unknown.

RNA extraction was followed by reverse transcription into cDNA, which acted as the sequencing template. Method: immunoSEQ multiplex PCR; TCRdb's copy keeps in-frame clones and lacks some. The profile shows more than 200,000 clones, roughly 69% of them singletons. The TCR sequence derives from a human donor with alopecia areata. The sample here was CD4+ T cells sorted from blood, taken at week 0.

The CDR3 nucleotides are TGTGCCAGCACCCCGGACGGGGTATGGCACGAGCAGTACTTC. This codes for CASTPDGVWHEQYF. This chain uses TRBV7-2 with TRBJ2-7; D perhaps matches TRBD2 (5 bases). Germline CDR1 reads SGHTA; CDR2 reads FQGNSA. The V end lost 7 bases, the J end lost 5 bases, and 18 bases lay between the germline ends. The CDR3 contains 14 residues.